Below are 2 T cell receptor beta chains sequenced from a single sample in a study of T cell changes during pregnancy in multiple sclerosis. Sequencing was performed with immunoSEQ multiplex PCR; in TCRdb, only in-frame clones are kept and a portion is missing. The top ten clones hold 0.58% of a sample with about 76,000 clones, roughly 94% of them seen once. The material was peripheral blood, obtained in the third trimester of pregnancy. Every receptor here comes from a female donor with multiple sclerosis, enrolled in a pregnancy study.

The J gene is TRBJ1-5, the V gene TRBV7-2, with D perhaps matching TRBD1 (5 bases). Per the germline V gene, CDR1 is SGHTA and CDR2 is FQGNSA. This CDR3 has 15 residues. V dropped 1 base and J dropped 6 bases, with 13 bases sitting between them. This CDR3 reads CASSLGSREAQPQHF. The CDR3 DNA reads as TGTGCCAGCAGCTTAGGGTCCAGGGAGGCTCAGCCCCAGCATTTT.

This sequence joins TRBV4-3 and TRBJ2-7, with D possibly matching TRBD2 (5 bases). Germline CDR1 LGHNA, CDR2 YSLEER. V was trimmed by 0 bases and J by 2 bases, leaving 8 bases between them. This CDR3 is built from 14 residues. The CDR3 DNA reads TGCGCCAGCAGCCAAGAAGAGGGCCCCTACGAGCAGTACTTC. This codes for CASSQEEGPYEQYF.